Below, 32 T cell receptor beta chains from the same sample are listed, as sequenced in a study of blood T cell repertoires in COVID-19. Clones were read by immunoSEQ multiplex PCR, and TCRdb kept only the in-frame ones, dropping some. The data contain 270,000 or so clones, more than 85% of them singletons. The sample was PBMCs or T cells enriched from blood (not recorded which). These receptors were collected from a middle-aged man who had been exposed to COVID-19.

This chain joins TRBV3-1 (or the pseudogene TRBV3-2) and TRBJ1-5, with D perhaps matching TRBD1 (5 bases). Per the germline V gene, CDR1 is LGHDT and CDR2 is YNNKEL (reference sequence). V dropped 0 bases and J dropped 6 bases, with 6 bases sitting between them. This CDR3 spans 13 amino acids. The CDR3 spells CASSQDGGQPQHF. The CDR3 DNA reads TGTGCCAGCAGCCAAGACGGGGGTCAGCCCCAGCATTTT.

V usage is TRBV27 and J usage is TRBJ2-3; TRBD2 aligns across 8 bases. The CDR3 is 14 amino acids. From germline, CDR1 is MNHEY and CDR2 SMNVEV (reference sequence). V trimming: 3 bases; J trimming: 3 bases; junction bases outside the gene matches: 2. The CDR3 nucleotides are TGTGCCAGCAGTTTTGAGCGGGAGACAGATACGCAGTATTTT. Amino acid sequence: CASSFERETDTQYF.

In this sample, this clone turned up once. The rearrangement links TRBV7-2 to TRBJ1-6; D gene uncertain. The CDR3 extends over 14 amino acids. Trimming shortened V by 5 bases and J by 5 bases, and 10 bases separated the two germline ends. Germline V gene lookup returns CDR1 SGHTA and CDR2 FQGNSA. The chain's CDR3 is CASSRTKDNSPLHF. The CDR3 nucleotides read TGTGCCAGCAGCCGGACTAAAGATAATTCACCCCTCCACTTT.

J is TRBJ2-7 and V is TRBV28, with TRBD1 matching over 7 bases. The CDR3 is made up of 12 amino acids. Trimming cost V 6 bases and J 3 bases; bases outside gene matches: 2. Germline lookup yields CDR1 MDHEN and CDR2 SYDVKM. CDR3 in DNA: TGTGCCAGCAGAAGACAGGGCTACGAGCAGTACTTC. Translating gives CASRRQGYEQYF.

The genes are TRBV30 and TRBJ1-6; 9 positions match TRBD1. V shed 2 bases, J shed 9 bases, and the junction held 5 bases outside the gene matches. CDR3 length: 14 residues. The germline gives CDR1 GTSNPN, CDR2 SVGIG (reference sequence). The CDR3 here is CAWSLGQGFSPLHF. The CDR3 DNA is TGTGCCTGGAGTCTTGGACAGGGGTTTTCACCCCTCCACTTT.

This sequence joins TRBV2 and TRBJ2-7; D is undetermined. With 5 bases removed from V and 6 bases from J, the gap between germline ends came to 11 bases. Germline loops: CDR1 SNHLY, CDR2 FYNNEI. The CDR3 is 12 amino acids. In DNA, the CDR3 is TGTGCCAGCAGTCCCTTAGATTTCGAGCAGTACTTC. Residues: CASSPLDFEQYF.

The rearrangement joins TRBV3-1 (or the pseudogene TRBV3-2) to TRBJ2-1; TRBD2 aligns across 10 bases. Germline CDR1 LGHDT, CDR2 YNNKEL (reference sequence). The trim removed 0 bases at V and 6 bases at J, leaving 2 bases unmatched. This CDR3 is 15 amino acids long. The CDR3 region is CASSQELAGSNEQFF. In nucleotides, the CDR3 is TGTGCCAGCAGCCAAGAACTAGCGGGATCCAATGAGCAGTTCTTC.

The gene calls are TRBV7-2 and TRBJ2-7; D ambiguous. CDR1 is SGHTA and CDR2 is FQGNSA in the germline V gene. V lost 1 base and J 6 bases, leaving 10 bases between the germline ends. This CDR3 comprises 13 residues. The CDR3 reads CASSLGLPLEQYF. The CDR3 coding sequence is TGTGCCAGCAGCTTAGGGCTTCCCCTCGAGCAGTACTTC.

CDR3 sequence: CATEGQGTDTQYF. The CDR3 coding sequence is TGTGCCACAGAGGGACAGGGCACAGATACGCAGTATTTT. This chain joins TRBV27 and TRBJ2-3; 8 bases are a match to TRBD1. Germline V gene lookup returns CDR1 MNHEY and CDR2 SMNVEV (reference sequence). V trimming: 10 bases; J trimming: 1 base; junction bases outside the gene matches: 4. This CDR3 is built from 13 residues.

The genes are TRBV11-2 and TRBJ2-7; D is unclear. V was cut by 1 base and J by 3 bases, with 4 bases left in between. This CDR3 is 12 amino acids long. Per germline, CDR1 SGHAT and CDR2 FQNNGV. CDR3 region: CASSLAFYEQYF. The CDR3, as DNA: TGTGCCAGCAGCTTAGCATTCTACGAGCAGTACTTC.

This clone was seen a handful of times. V and J are TRBV4-1 and TRBJ2-5, with 9 bases matching TRBD2. The CDR3 has 16 amino acids. The J segment lost 5 bases and the V segment lost 4 bases, leaving 11 bases of the junction unmatched. The germline V gene has CDR1 MGHRA and CDR2 YSYEKL. The chain's CDR3 is CASSPRASGDLETQYF. CDR3 bases: TGCGCCAGCAGCCCCCGCGCTAGCGGGGACTTGGAGACCCAGTACTTC.

The CDR3 region is CASSHSGTSGRGEYEQYF. CDR3 DNA: TGTGCCAGCAGCCACTCCGGGACTAGCGGGAGAGGGGAGTACGAGCAGTACTTC. This chain links TRBV6-7 with TRBJ2-7, with TRBD2 matching over 14 bases. TRBV6-7 qualifies as an ORF whose function is uncertain. V gave up 6 bases and J gave up 4 bases; unmatched junction bases: 14. The CDR3 consists of 18 residues.

V gene TRBV3-1 (or the pseudogene TRBV3-2) combines with J gene TRBJ2-1, with TRBD2 identical over 14 bases. The CDR3 has 16 amino acids. Germline lookup yields CDR1 LGHDT and CDR2 YNNKEL (reference sequence). The ends lost 4 bases at V and 8 bases at J; junction bases unmatched: 7. The CDR3: CASSRGTSGRLYEQFF. The CDR3 DNA is TGTGCCAGCAGCCGGGGGACTAGCGGGAGATTATATGAGCAGTTCTTC.

The chain employs TRBV30 and TRBJ2-7, with 9 bases fitting TRBD1. The CDR3 has 15 residues. CDR1 is GTSNPN and CDR2 is SVGIG in the germline V gene (reference sequence). Trimming at V came to 4 bases and at J to 4 bases, leaving 11 bases not matched to a gene. The CDR3: CAWNLPGQGRYEQYF. The CDR3 nucleotides read TGTGCCTGGAACCTACCGGGACAGGGACGTTACGAGCAGTACTTC.

This clone was seen more than once but under ten times. The chain joins TRBV19 to TRBJ2-1, with 8 positions matching TRBD1. The CDR3 runs to 15 residues. J gave up 6 bases and V 5 bases, and 9 bases lay outside the gene matches. Germline V gene lookup returns CDR1 LNHDA and CDR2 SQIVND (reference sequence). CDR3 DNA: TGTGCCAGTAGTGTTAGGACAGGGTCCGGCAATGAGCAGTTCTTC. Its translation: CASSVRTGSGNEQFF.

The gene calls are TRBV2 and TRBJ1-2; 8 bases are a match to TRBD1. The CDR3 contains 17 residues. Germline V gene lookup returns CDR1 SNHLY and CDR2 FYNNEI. J lost 2 bases, V lost 10 bases, and 18 bases had no gene match. This CDR3 reads CATFVSFWQGANYGYTF. CDR3 bases: TGTGCCACTTTCGTCAGCTTTTGGCAGGGGGCGAACTATGGCTACACCTTC.

The chain employs TRBV15 and TRBJ1-3; 10 bases map to TRBD1. Germline CDR1 LNHNV, CDR2 YYDKDF (reference sequence). Trimming cost V 5 bases and J 5 bases; bases outside gene matches: 6. The CDR3 covers 15 residues. In nucleotides, the CDR3 is TGTGCCACCAGCCGGGACAGGGGTGCTCGAAACACCATATATTTT. Translated, it gives CATSRDRGARNTIYF.

This rearrangement joins TRBV28 to TRBJ2-3; tentative D call: TRBD1 (6 bases). CDR1 and CDR2 (germline): MDHEN, SYDVKM. V lost 5 bases to trimming and J lost 5 bases, with 14 bases between them. The CDR3 is 14 residues long. The CDR3 coding sequence is TGTGCCAGCAGTCCTCAGGGGCGAGGAGATACGCAGTATTTT. Protein sequence: CASSPQGRGDTQYF.

The rearrangement links TRBV7-3 to TRBJ2-1; weak D call: TRBD2 (5 bases). The CDR3 length is 15 residues. With 5 bases removed from V and 6 bases from J, the gap between germline ends came to 17 bases. Germline values: CDR1 SGHTA, CDR2 FQGTGA. In DNA, the CDR3 is TGTGCCAGCAGCCCCCGGACGGGGTCGGGCAATGAGCAGTTCTTC. It specifies CASSPRTGSGNEQFF. Full variable domain (rest looked up from reference TRBV7-3 and TRBJ2-1): GAGVSQTPSNKVTEKGKYVELRCDPISGHTALYWYRQSLGQGPEFLIYFQGTGAADDSGLPNDRFFAVRPEGSVSTLKIQRTERGDSAVYLCASSPRTGSGNEQFFGPGTRLTVL.

The chain couples TRBV7-8 to TRBJ1-1; D might be TRBD1 (5 bases). This CDR3 contains 15 residues. Germline assignment: CDR1 SGHVS and CDR2 FQNEAQ. Trimming stripped 10 bases from V and 8 bases from J, with 26 bases between. CDR3 region: CATYSTGGGKLEAFF. The CDR3 nucleotides read TGTGCCACCTACTCAACCGGCGGGGGAAAACTCGAAGCTTTCTTT.

This sequence joins TRBV11-3 and TRBJ2-5; tentatively, D is TRBD1 (6 bases). The V end lost 5 bases, the J end lost 3 bases, and 10 bases lay between the germline ends. This CDR3 is 13 amino acids long. CDR1 is SGHNT and CDR2 is YENEEA in the germline V gene. The CDR3 region has the DNA TGTGCCAGCAGCCGACCAGGGGAAGAGACCCAGTACTTC. Protein: CASSRPGEETQYF.

The gene calls are TRBV14 and TRBJ1-5; TRBD1 matches 9 bases. V dropped 0 bases and J dropped 5; count of bases not matched to a gene: 11. CDR1 SGHDN and CDR2 FVKESK come from the germline V gene. This CDR3 has 18 residues. The CDR3: CASSQDSGTGMKDQPQHF. CDR3 coding DNA: TGTGCCAGCAGCCAAGATTCAGGGACAGGGATGAAAGATCAGCCCCAGCATTTT.

This clone came up once. This chain connects TRBV4-1 to TRBJ1-1; possibly TRBD1 for D (5 bases). The CDR3 has 17 amino acids. Germline V gives CDR1 MGHRA, CDR2 YSYEKL. Trimming shortened V by 3 bases and J by 5 bases, and 22 bases separated the two germline ends. The CDR3 bases are TGCGCCAGCAGCCACGTATACGGGGGGGGAATAGGGACTGAAGCTTTCTTT. Its protein product is CASSHVYGGGIGTEAFF.

The chain has TRBV5-4 and TRBJ1-1, with 7 bases aligning to TRBD1. Germline assignment: CDR1 SGHNT and CDR2 YYREEE (reference sequence). Trimming took 4 bases from V and 7 from J; bases not matched to a gene: 10. This CDR3 region has 14 residues. CDR3 nucleotide sequence: TGTGCCAGCAGCGAAACAGGGGCTTGGGGTGAAGCTTTCTTT. Translation: CASSETGAWGEAFF.

V is TRBV6-5 and J is TRBJ1-1; D is perhaps TRBD1 (6 bases). CDR3 length equals 14 residues. Trimming stripped 6 bases from V and 5 bases from J, with 16 bases between. In germline, CDR1 is MNHEY, CDR2 SVGAGI. CDR3 coding DNA: TGTGCCAGCAGGACGTCGCAGGGGAAGACTGAAGCTTTCTTT. It translates to CASRTSQGKTEAFF.

The chain couples TRBV18 to TRBJ1-1, with TRBD1 matching over 7 bases. The V segment lost 5 bases and the J segment 2 bases; nucleotides outside the gene matches: 8. The CDR3 has 15 amino acids. Per germline, CDR1 KGHSH and CDR2 LQKENI. The DNA of the CDR3 is TGTGCCAGCTCAGGTTCACAGGGGATTAACACTGAAGCTTTCTTT. Amino acids: CASSGSQGINTEAFF.

V gene TRBV28 combines with J gene TRBJ1-2, with TRBD1 matching over 9 bases. Trimming took 2 bases from V and 3 from J; bases not matched to a gene: 7. CDR1 is MDHEN, CDR2 SYDVKM, per germline. CDR3 size: 16 residues. CDR3 region: CASSLMRDRAYYGYTF. For the CDR3, the DNA is TGTGCCAGCAGTTTAATGAGGGACAGGGCCTACTATGGCTACACCTTC.

The chain joins TRBV4-1 to TRBJ2-1, with 11 bases that match TRBD2. The CDR3 loop spans 16 amino acids. V lost 4 bases and J lost 5; bases outside the gene matches: 7. Germline V CDR1 and CDR2: MGHRA, YSYEKL. This CDR3 is CASSLLAGGTHNEQFF. The CDR3 DNA reads TGCGCCAGCAGCCTATTAGCGGGAGGGACCCACAATGAGCAGTTCTTC.

J is TRBJ2-1 and V is TRBV28; 10 bases align to TRBD1. The V segment lost 6 bases and the J segment 8 bases; nucleotides outside the gene matches: 7. The CDR3 length is 14 residues. Germline assignment: CDR1 MDHEN and CDR2 SYDVKM. CDR3 bases: TGTGCCAGCAGGCGGGGACAGGGGAGGCATGAGCAGTTCTTC. Its translation is CASRRGQGRHEQFF.

V and J are TRBV6-1 and TRBJ2-4, with D possibly being TRBD2 (6 bases). V lost 0 bases to trimming and J lost 3 bases, with 15 bases between them. CDR1 is MNHNS, CDR2 SASEGT, per germline. The length of the CDR3 is 17 residues. CDR3 region: CASSEARGGTVKNIQYF. In DNA form, the CDR3 reads TGTGCCAGCAGTGAAGCGCGGGGCGGGACCGTCAAAAACATTCAGTACTTC.

This sequence joins TRBV11-2 and TRBJ2-7; weak D call: TRBD2 (6 bases). The germline V gene encodes CDR1 SGHAT and CDR2 FQNNGV. This CDR3 is 15 amino acids long. V lost 5 bases, J lost 5 bases, and 19 bases lay in between. For the CDR3, the DNA is TGTGCCAGCAGCCCGTGGGGGGTCGCGGGCGACGAGCAGTACTTC. Its protein product is CASSPWGVAGDEQYF.

The chain combines TRBV14 with TRBJ1-2; TRBD1 matches 7 bases. The germline gives CDR1 SGHDN, CDR2 FVKESK. J was trimmed by 5 bases and V by 0 bases; bases with no gene match: 9. The CDR3 is 16 residues long. The CDR3 DNA reads as TGTGCCAGCAGCCAAGAAAATCGGGACAGAGCTTATGGCTACACCTTC. Translated, it gives CASSQENRDRAYGYTF.